These T cell receptor beta chains were read from a single sample in a study of molecular identifiers for immune sequencing clone quantification. MiXCR, run by TCRdb on the PCR reads, gives a single entry per CDR3 protein. The sample lists about 630,000 distinct CDR3 sequences; roughly 23% were seen once. The sequenced sample was naive CD8+ T cells from blood, with Jurkat cell RNA spiked in. These receptors all come from a human donor in good health. Some libraries in this study had Jurkat cell RNA spiked in. CDR3s include the opening cysteine and the closing phenylalanine or tryptophan. A D gene is named only where the DNA matches it firmly. Only some rows state a clone size, as once, few, many or a class for expanded clones.

CDR3 DNA,CDR3 protein,J gene,D gene,V gene,clone size
TGTGCCAGCAACGAACTGGGCGGAGTGGCCACCACGGGCTACACCTTC,CASNELGGVATTGYTF,TRBJ1-2,NA,TRBV7-9,NA
TGTGCCAGCAGCCGGACAGGGGGATACTCCTATAATTCACCCCTCCACTTT,CASSRTGGYSYNSPLHF,TRBJ1-6,TRBD1,TRBV16,NA
TGTGCCAGCAGTTCGATGAACCCCTACGAGCAGTACTTC,CASSSMNPYEQYF,TRBJ2-7,NA,TRBV27,NA
TGCGCCAGCAGCCAAGGGACTTTTACCGGGGAGCCGTTTTTT,CASSQGTFTGEPFF,TRBJ2-2,NA,TRBV4-3,NA
TGTGCCTGGAGTGCCACCAACACTGAAGCTTTCTTT,CAWSATNTEAFF,TRBJ1-1,NA,TRBV30,many
TGCGCCAGCAGCCAAGCGGTAGCGGGAGTTGGAGATACGCAGTATTTT,CASSQAVAGVGDTQYF,TRBJ2-3,TRBD2,TRBV4-3,NA
TGTGCCAGCAGCCAAGATACCGTATTTTCCCAAGAGACCCAGTACTTC,CASSQDTVFSQETQYF,TRBJ2-5,NA,TRBV4-2,few
TGTGCTAGCAGGACTGCCGGGGGAGGAGACACTGAAGCTTTATTT,CASRTAGGGDTEALF,TRBJ1-1,NA,TRBV7-2,once
TGTGCCTGGAATCTGATAGGACTAGCGGGAGTTGAGCAGTTCTTC,CAWNLIGLAGVEQFF,TRBJ2-1,TRBD2,TRBV30,NA
TGTGCCTGCAGTGCCGGGACAGAGCACACCGGGGAGCTGTTTTTT,CACSAGTEHTGELFF,TRBJ2-2,TRBD1,TRBV5-4,NA
TGCAGCGTGCCGACAGGGGCCACCGGGGAGCTGTTTTTT,CSVPTGATGELFF,TRBJ2-2,TRBD1,TRBV29-1,many
TGTGCCAGCAGCTTTGCTAGCGGGGACTACAATGAGCAGTTCTTC,CASSFASGDYNEQFF,TRBJ2-1,TRBD2,TRBV7-2,NA
TGTGCCAGCAGCCCTAGAGACAGTAGGGAAGATACGCAGTATTTT,CASSPRDSREDTQYF,TRBJ2-3,NA,TRBV4-2,few
TGCGCCAGCAGCCAAACTACCGACCCCTACAATGAGCAGTTCTTC,CASSQTTDPYNEQFF,TRBJ2-1,NA,TRBV4-1,NA
TGTGCCAGCAGTAAACCCGGGGGCCCGGCGTTGTCCTACGAGCAGTACTTC,CASSKPGGPALSYEQYF,TRBJ2-7,NA,TRBV6-1,many
TGTGCCAGCAGTTGGGGACTAGCGGAGCCATACGAGCAGTACTTC,CASSWGLAEPYEQYF,TRBJ2-7,TRBD2,TRBV6-5,few